Listed below are T cell receptor beta chains from one sample, sequenced in a study of blood T cell repertoires in COVID-19. Some clones are missing from TCRdb's copy, which holds only in-frame ones; the method was immunoSEQ multiplex PCR. In the table there are approximately 37,000 clones, about 90% of which are singletons. What was sequenced was peripheral blood. Every receptor here comes from a human donor in a cohort sampled during active COVID-19. The CDR3 runs from the conserved cysteine through the conserved F or W. Fields, in order: J gene, D gene, V gene, clone size, CDR3 protein, CDR3 DNA. The D gene is left open where the match is weak. A row's size may be missing; if present it is once, few, many or a size class.

>TRBJ1-2|TRBD1|TRBV7-9|NA
CASSLDTQWTGRYGYTF
TGTGCCAGCAGCTTAGATACCCAATGGACAGGTCGCTATGGCTACACCTTC
>TRBJ2-3|NA|TRBV7-9|NA
CASSLREDTQYF
TGTGCCAGCAGCCTCCGGGAGGATACGCAGTATTTT
>TRBJ1-1|TRBD1|TRBV28|NA
CASSSGQGLNTEAFF
TGTGCCAGCAGTTCGGGACAGGGGCTGAACACTGAAGCTTTCTTT
>TRBJ2-7|NA|TRBV30|NA
CAWSRGSSYEQYF
TGTGCCTGGAGTCGGGGGAGCTCCTACGAGCAGTACTTC
>TRBJ2-7|TRBD2|TRBV9|few
CASSVDLAGEQYF
TGTGCCAGCAGCGTAGATCTAGCGGGAGAGCAGTACTTC
>TRBJ2-1|TRBD2|TRBV4-2|NA
CASTSAGAGGSNEQFF
TGTGCCAGCACTTCGGCTGGGGCGGGGGGTTCCAATGAGCAGTTCTTC
>TRBJ2-1|NA|TRBV3-1/TRBV3-2|NA
CASTQVWPNEQFF
TGTGCCAGCACCCAGGTATGGCCTAATGAGCAGTTCTTC
>TRBJ1-1|NA|TRBV6-6|NA
CASSYSGRLNTEAFF
TGTGCCAGCAGTTACTCTGGCAGGCTGAACACTGAAGCTTTCTTT
>TRBJ2-1|TRBD2|TRBV2|NA
CASSEYASGSNEQFF
TGTGCCAGCAGTGAATATGCTAGCGGGAGTAATGAGCAGTTCTTC
>TRBJ2-7|TRBD1|TRBV9|once
CASSLAGGTYEQYF
TGTGCCAGCAGCCTCGCAGGGGGAACCTACGAGCAGTACTTC
>TRBJ2-3|TRBD2|TRBV30|NA
CAWSPGAGGRDTQYF
TGTGCCTGGAGCCCAGGGGCGGGAGGGAGAGATACGCAGTATTTT
>TRBJ1-6|TRBD1|TRBV4-1|NA
CASSRGTGGSSYNSPLHF
TGCGCCAGCAGCCGAGGGACAGGGGGTTCCTCCTATAATTCACCCCTCCACTTT
>TRBJ2-1|NA|TRBV10-1|few
CASSDLGLADHYNEQFF
TGCGCCAGCAGTGACCTCGGGTTAGCTGACCATTACAATGAGCAGTTCTTC
>TRBJ2-5|NA|TRBV7-3|once
CASSLSGGERETQYF
TGTGCCAGCAGCTTAAGTGGGGGCGAGCGAGAGACCCAGTACTTC
>TRBJ2-1|TRBD1|TRBV6-2/TRBV6-3|NA
CASSNQGAYYNEQFF
TGTGCCAGCAGTAACCAGGGGGCCTACTACAATGAGCAGTTCTTC
>TRBJ2-1|NA|TRBV21-1|NA
CASSRPGRRDRAFVGFF
TGTGCCAGCAGCCGTCCTGGCCGCCGGGACAGGGCATTTGTGGGGTTCTTC
>TRBJ2-1|TRBD1|TRBV7-9|NA
CASSKRDRGENEQFF
TGTGCCAGCAGCAAGCGGGACAGGGGCGAGAATGAGCAGTTCTTC
>TRBJ2-3|TRBD2|TRBV4-1|NA
CASSQDGSGGATDTQYF
TGCGCCAGCAGCCAGGACGGTAGCGGGGGGGCGACAGATACGCAGTATTTT
>TRBJ2-7|NA|TRBV2|once
CASSETLDSYF
TGTGCCAGCAGTGAGACCTTGGACTCGTACTTC
>TRBJ1-2|TRBD1|TRBV19|NA
CASREDRGSNYGYTF
TGTGCCAGTAGGGAAGACAGGGGGAGTAACTATGGCTACACCTTC
>TRBJ2-5|NA|TRBV29-1|NA
CSVAVEGLGTQYF
TGCAGCGTCGCCGTTGAGGGTTTAGGGACCCAGTACTTC
>TRBJ1-4|TRBD1|TRBV5-4|NA
CASSRGQGRGEKLFF
TGTGCCAGCAGCAGAGGACAGGGGCGGGGTGAAAAACTGTTTTTT
>TRBJ2-3|TRBD2|TRBV2|NA
CASSEGARAGGGTDTQYF
TGTGCCAGCAGTGAAGGTGCAAGGGCGGGAGGCGGCACAGATACGCAGTATTTT
>TRBJ1-1|TRBD1|TRBV28|NA
CASSSNDRGNTEAFF
TGTGCCAGCAGTTCCAATGACAGGGGGAACACTGAAGCTTTCTTT
>TRBJ1-6|TRBD1|TRBV5-5|NA
CASSPGTGQGAGNSPLHF
TGTGCCAGCAGCCCGGGGACCGGACAGGGGGCCGGTAATTCACCCCTCCACTTT
>TRBJ2-3|NA|TRBV9|NA
CASSVGEQGTDTQYF
TGTGCCAGCAGCGTAGGGGAACAGGGAACAGATACGCAGTATTTT
>TRBJ1-2|NA|TRBV28|NA
CASSPSGDYGYTF
TGTGCCAGCAGCCCATCGGGGGACTATGGCTACACCTTC
>TRBJ2-3|NA|TRBV5-4|NA
CASSFRVNTDTQYF
TGTGCCAGCAGCTTTCGTGTTAACACAGATACGCAGTATTTT
>TRBJ2-1|NA|TRBV6-7|NA
CARSAPAWYNEQFF
TGTGCCAGAAGCGCCCCAGCCTGGTACAATGAGCAGTTCTTC
>TRBJ1-6|TRBD1|TRBV7-9|NA
CASSFGQGGSPLHF
TGTGCCAGCAGCTTCGGACAGGGGGGGTCACCCCTCCACTTT
>TRBJ2-2|NA|TRBV5-6|NA
CASSLGGAGELFF
TGTGCCAGCAGCTTGGGCGGTGCCGGGGAGCTGTTTTTT
>TRBJ2-7|TRBD1|TRBV19|NA
CAGKGTGGTEQYF
TGTGCCGGAAAGGGGACAGGGGGCACCGAGCAGTACTTC
>TRBJ2-3|NA|TRBV19|NA
CASSIRGISTDTQYF
TGTGCCAGTAGTATTCGGGGGATAAGCACAGATACGCAGTATTTT
>TRBJ2-7|TRBD2|TRBV5-5|NA
CASSLGLAGVGPYEQYF
TGTGCCAGCAGCTTGGGACTAGCGGGAGTCGGGCCCTACGAGCAGTACTTC
>TRBJ1-2|NA|TRBV6-5|NA
CASSTAGYGYTF
TGTGCCAGCAGTACGGCAGGATATGGCTACACCTTC
>TRBJ2-1|NA|TRBV6-6|NA
CASSYLDRGGTQFF
TGTGCCAGCAGTTACCTTGACAGGGGAGGGACGCAGTTCTTC
>TRBJ2-5|NA|TRBV5-1|NA
CASSLSGNQETQYF
TGCGCCAGCAGCTTATCCGGGAACCAAGAGACCCAGTACTTC